Listed below are T cell receptor beta chains from one sample, sequenced in a study of neurological immune-mediated disorders. Each CDR3 protein gets one entry after TCRdb re-called the 5' RACE reads with MiXCR. This table holds over 90,000 distinct CDR3 sequences, approximately 10% found once. Sequenced input: PBMCs. The receptors shown here come from a female donor with HTLV-1-associated myelopathy (HAM/TSP). Each CDR3 is given with its conserved first and last residue. Clone size, where shown, is once, few, many, or a class for clones that have expanded.

>TRBV29-1|many
CSLVGTTETQYF
>TRBV20-1|many
CSARVLGRDYGYTF
>TRBV18|many
CASQDPGTEIGNTIYF
>TRBV7-2|many
CASSPRREETQYF
>TRBV7-2|many
CASSFRDGTNNEQFF
>TRBV5-1|many
CASSVTGGETQYF
>TRBV27|-
CASSAKNTGELFF
>TRBV6-2/TRBV6-3|many
CASRPTGGRSSTEAFF
>TRBV18|-
CASSQQGGPGETQYF
>TRBV10-3|many
CAISEDRDHYGYTF
>TRBV27|many
CASTYFKTGTGELFF
>TRBV5-1|many
CASSSGFGDSSYEQYF
>TRBV5-1|many
CASSLVGVGGGNNEQFF
>TRBV14|many
CASSLDSKQYF
>TRBV24-1|many
CATSVAGGTGELFF
>TRBV4-2|few
CASSGRTSGRNTGELFF
>TRBV5-1|many
CASSLDRVFDYGYTF
>TRBV5-1|many
CASMASANTGELFF
>TRBV5-6|few
CASSLKGGGADTQYF
>TRBV7-2|many
CASSTQGSSYEQYF
>TRBV29-1|-
CSVEGTGGSYEQYF
>TRBV6-2/TRBV6-3|many
CASITPGPTNTGELFF
>TRBV7-9|many
CASSRGSSYNSPLHF
>TRBV5-1|many
CASSQGQIEGTQYF
>TRBV10-3|few
CAIRKTGANTGELFF
>TRBV7-2|many
CASSFRPEPSYEQYF
>TRBV12-3/TRBV12-4|many
CASSFHTGGIGNEQFF
>TRBV27|many
CASSLSPGLLETQYF
>TRBV9|many
CASSPLGPASTDTQYF
>TRBV29-1|once
CSGRTSGGSYEQYF
>TRBV7-9|many
CASSPGTVLTDTQYF
>TRBV5-1|many
CASSWGTGVGETQYF
>TRBV2|many
CASSESVQETQYF
>TRBV20-1|many
CSAAGQGAVGANVLTF
>TRBV20-1|-
CSARASGGNTEAFF
>TRBV4-1|many
CASSQVREGNTIYF
>TRBV7-2|few
CASSLEVGLFF
>TRBV20-1|many
CSVQSGDQPQHF
>TRBV5-1|many
CASSLSGSTPYGYTF
>TRBV4-1|-
CASSQDHPSSGGAVDTQYF
>TRBV10-3|many
CAISELGGGINTGELFF
>TRBV7-8|many
CASSRSRTGSNF
>TRBV5-6|many
CASSLGQGGYEQYF
>TRBV24-1|many
CATSGDDRAANYGYTF
>TRBV15|many
CATSRDLGGTGYEQYF
>TRBV27|many
CASSSPLGTSGGYEQYF
>TRBV11-2|many
CASSLDAGQNRKFF
>TRBV28|many
CASSFGSLNTEAFF
>TRBV7-6|-
CASSLEDGRGTQYF
>TRBV4-1|many
CASSQKPVGQVTQPQHF
>TRBV4-2|many
CASSQDLDRAYEQYF
>TRBV5-1|many
CASTLGPGTAYEQYF
>TRBV3-1|many
CASSQGSGDGYTF
>TRBV5-1|many
CASSSGPGANVLTF